The rows below give T cell receptor beta chains drawn from one sample of a study of T cell changes during pregnancy in multiple sclerosis. The repertoire was sequenced with immunoSEQ multiplex PCR; TCRdb's copy has only in-frame clones and lacks some. The table has fewer than 15,000 clones, about nine tenths seen once. This material consisted of CD8+ T cells from peripheral blood mononuclear cells, taken in the first trimester of pregnancy. Receptor source: a female donor with multiple sclerosis, enrolled in a pregnancy study. CDR3s include the opening cysteine and the closing phenylalanine or tryptophan. The order of the fields is V gene, J gene, CDR3 length, CDR3 protein.

TRBV7-9	TRBJ2-1	14	CASRLGQGYNEQFF
TRBV13	TRBJ2-3	15	CASSLIRGGSDTQYF
TRBV27	TRBJ1-4	15	CASSSQGMQGEKLFF
TRBV13	TRBJ1-5	14	CASSIQGGNQPQHF
TRBV4-2	TRBJ2-3	15	CASSQDLGGADTQYF
TRBV19	TRBJ2-5	12	CASSWGGGTQYF
TRBV21-1	TRBJ1-5	18	CASSKSRTGKEDRQPQHF
TRBV6-4	TRBJ2-2	15	CASSTRQVNTGELFF
TRBV9	TRBJ1-2	14	CASSPGTHIYGYTF
TRBV6-1	TRBJ2-7	15	CASSPEDYFGARGYF
TRBV11-3	TRBJ2-3	15	CASSRRTGGIDTQYF
TRBV2	TRBJ1-5	14	CASSLTVGNQPQHF
TRBV7-2	TRBJ2-3	12	CASSFFTDTQYF
TRBV6-4	TRBJ2-3	15	CASSSGTGGTDTQYF
TRBV25-1	TRBJ1-3	16	CASSPKGGSPGNTIYF
TRBV30	TRBJ1-1	16	CAWSTPRDIPWAEAFF
TRBV6-6	TRBJ2-7	14	CASSSDREAHEQYF
TRBV4-3	TRBJ2-1	16	CASSQDLAGGYNEQFF
TRBV9	TRBJ1-1	15	CASSVAGAGRTEAFF
TRBV5-1	TRBJ1-2	16	CASSLGAPGTGYGYTF
TRBV4-3	TRBJ2-7	15	CASSQEASGAYEQYF
TRBV13	TRBJ2-6	18	CASSANLGLYSGANVLTF
TRBV5-8	TRBJ2-1	12	CASSLALNEQFF
TRBV6-1	TRBJ2-3	15	CASSELGGGADTQYF
TRBV19	TRBJ1-5	17	CASSMDRGIYSNQPQHF
TRBV7-9	TRBJ1-6	14	CASSLVQLNSPLHF
TRBV4-1	TRBJ1-1	13	CASSQGPNTEAFF
TRBV4-3	TRBJ2-3	16	CASSHSGQGATDTQYF
TRBV7-9	TRBJ2-7	10	CASTGDGQYF
TRBV4-3	TRBJ1-1	14	CASSQIRGKAEAFF